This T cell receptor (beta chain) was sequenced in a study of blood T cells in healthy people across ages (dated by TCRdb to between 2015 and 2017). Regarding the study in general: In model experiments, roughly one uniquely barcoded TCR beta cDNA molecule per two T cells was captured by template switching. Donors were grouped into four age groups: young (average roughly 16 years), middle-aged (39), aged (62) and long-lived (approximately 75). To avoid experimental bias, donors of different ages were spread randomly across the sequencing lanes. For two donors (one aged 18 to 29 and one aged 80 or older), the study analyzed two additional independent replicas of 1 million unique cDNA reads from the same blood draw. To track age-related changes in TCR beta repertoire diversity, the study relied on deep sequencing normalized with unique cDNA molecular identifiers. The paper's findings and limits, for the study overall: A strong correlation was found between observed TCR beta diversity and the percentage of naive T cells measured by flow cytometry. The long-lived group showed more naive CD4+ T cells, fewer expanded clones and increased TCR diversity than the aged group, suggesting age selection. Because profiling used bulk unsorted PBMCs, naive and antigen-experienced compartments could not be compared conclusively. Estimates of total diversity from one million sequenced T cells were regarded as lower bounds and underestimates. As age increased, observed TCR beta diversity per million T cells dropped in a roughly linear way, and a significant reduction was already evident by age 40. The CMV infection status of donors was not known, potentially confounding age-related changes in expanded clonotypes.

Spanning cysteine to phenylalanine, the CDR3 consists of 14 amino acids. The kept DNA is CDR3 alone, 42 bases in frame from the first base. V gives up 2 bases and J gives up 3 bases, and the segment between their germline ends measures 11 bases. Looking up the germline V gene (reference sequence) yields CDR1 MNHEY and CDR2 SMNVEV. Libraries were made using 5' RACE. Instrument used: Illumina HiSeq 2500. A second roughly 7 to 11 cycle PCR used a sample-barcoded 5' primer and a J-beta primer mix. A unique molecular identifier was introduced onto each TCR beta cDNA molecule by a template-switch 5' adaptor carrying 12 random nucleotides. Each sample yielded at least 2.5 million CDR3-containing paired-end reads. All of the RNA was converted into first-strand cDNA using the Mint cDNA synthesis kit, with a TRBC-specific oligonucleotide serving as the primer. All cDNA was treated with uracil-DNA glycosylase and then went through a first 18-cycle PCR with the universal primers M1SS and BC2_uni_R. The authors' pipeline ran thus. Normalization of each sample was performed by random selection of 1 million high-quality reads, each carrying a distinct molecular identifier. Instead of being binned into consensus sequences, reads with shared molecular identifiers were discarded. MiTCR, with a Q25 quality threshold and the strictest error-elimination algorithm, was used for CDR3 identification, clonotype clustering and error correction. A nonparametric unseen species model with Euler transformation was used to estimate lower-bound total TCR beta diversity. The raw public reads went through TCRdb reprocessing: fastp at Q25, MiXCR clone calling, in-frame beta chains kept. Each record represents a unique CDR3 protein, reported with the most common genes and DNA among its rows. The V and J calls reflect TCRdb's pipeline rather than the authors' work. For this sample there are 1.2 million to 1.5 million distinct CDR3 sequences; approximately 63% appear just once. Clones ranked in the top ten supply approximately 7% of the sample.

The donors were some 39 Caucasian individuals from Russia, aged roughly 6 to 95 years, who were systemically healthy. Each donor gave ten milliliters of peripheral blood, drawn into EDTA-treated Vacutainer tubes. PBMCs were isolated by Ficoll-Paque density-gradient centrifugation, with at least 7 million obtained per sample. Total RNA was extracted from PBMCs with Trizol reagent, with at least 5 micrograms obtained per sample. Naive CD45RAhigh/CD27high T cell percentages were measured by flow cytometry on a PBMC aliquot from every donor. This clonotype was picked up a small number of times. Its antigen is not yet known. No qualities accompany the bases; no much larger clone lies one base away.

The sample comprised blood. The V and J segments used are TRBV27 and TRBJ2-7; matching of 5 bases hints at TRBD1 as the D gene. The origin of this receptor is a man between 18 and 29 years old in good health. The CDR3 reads CASSLKGVRYEQYF. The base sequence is TGTGCCAGCAGTTTAAAAGGGGTCCGCTACGAGCAGTACTTC.